A selection of T cell receptor beta chains follows, all from one sample in a study of blood T cell repertoires in COVID-19. Method: immunoSEQ multiplex PCR; TCRdb's copy keeps in-frame clones and lacks some. The sample holds approximately 190,000 clones, around 84% seen once. Sequenced sample: PBMCs or T cells enriched from blood (not recorded which). The receptors were sampled from a woman younger than 45 who had been exposed to COVID-19. Both conserved end residues are part of each CDR3. A D gene is named only where the DNA matches it firmly. Expanded clones get a size class; other rows say once, few or many, or leave the size out.

j_call: TRBJ1-5
d_call: NA
clone_size: NA
v_call: TRBV5-5
cdr3_nt: TGTGCCAGCAGCTTGTATAAGGGGGATCAGCCCCAGCATTTT
cdr3_aa: CASSLYKGDQPQHF

j_call: TRBJ1-2
d_call: TRBD1
clone_size: NA
v_call: TRBV29-1
cdr3_nt: TGCAGCGTGAACAGGGGCAGCTATGGCTACACCTTC
cdr3_aa: CSVNRGSYGYTF

j_call: TRBJ1-1
d_call: NA
clone_size: NA
v_call: TRBV18
cdr3_nt: TGTGCCAGCTCACCGCTAGACACTGAAGCTTTCTTT
cdr3_aa: CASSPLDTEAFF

j_call: TRBJ1-5
d_call: TRBD1
clone_size: NA
v_call: TRBV30
cdr3_nt: TGTGCCTGTACAAGGGGGCTGGGGGATCAGCCCCAGCATTTT
cdr3_aa: CACTRGLGDQPQHF

j_call: TRBJ1-2
d_call: NA
clone_size: NA
v_call: TRBV6-5
cdr3_nt: TGTGCCATTCCAAGCGGGGGGTCGGATGGCTACACCTTC
cdr3_aa: CAIPSGGSDGYTF

j_call: TRBJ2-1
d_call: NA
clone_size: NA
v_call: TRBV4-3
cdr3_nt: TGCGCCAGCAGCCAAGAGTTAGCGTCCGACAATGAGCAGTTCTTC
cdr3_aa: CASSQELASDNEQFF

j_call: TRBJ1-2
d_call: TRBD1
clone_size: few
v_call: TRBV6-5
cdr3_nt: TGTGCCAGCACCGGACAGGGGGTGAATGGCTACACCTTC
cdr3_aa: CASTGQGVNGYTF

j_call: TRBJ1-5
d_call: NA
clone_size: NA
v_call: TRBV5-5
cdr3_nt: TGTGCCAGCAGCTTGTTGGGACTTAATAGCAATCAGCCCCAGCATTTT
cdr3_aa: CASSLLGLNSNQPQHF

j_call: TRBJ1-2
d_call: TRBD1
clone_size: NA
v_call: TRBV7-6
cdr3_nt: TGTGCCAGCAGCTCGACAGGGTTTGGCTACACCTTC
cdr3_aa: CASSSTGFGYTF

j_call: TRBJ2-1
d_call: NA
clone_size: NA
v_call: TRBV30
cdr3_nt: TGTGCCTGGAGTGGAGAGTACAATGAGCAGTTCTTC
cdr3_aa: CAWSGEYNEQFF

j_call: TRBJ2-1
d_call: NA
clone_size: NA
v_call: TRBV6-2/TRBV6-3
cdr3_nt: TGTGCCAGCAGCTTTCCATATGAGCAGTTCTTC
cdr3_aa: CASSFPYEQFF

j_call: TRBJ2-5
d_call: TRBD2
clone_size: NA
v_call: TRBV15
cdr3_nt: TGTGCCACCAGCAGAGATCCCCTGGGGGGGTCGGAGACCCAGTACTTC
cdr3_aa: CATSRDPLGGSETQYF

j_call: TRBJ1-1
d_call: NA
clone_size: NA
v_call: TRBV5-4
cdr3_nt: TGTGCCAGCAGCCCAGCAGACTATCCTGAAGCTTTCTTT
cdr3_aa: CASSPADYPEAFF

j_call: TRBJ2-2
d_call: TRBD1
clone_size: NA
v_call: TRBV6-4
cdr3_nt: TGTGCCAGCAGCCGGACAGGGCAGAACACCGGGGAGCTGTTTTTT
cdr3_aa: CASSRTGQNTGELFF

j_call: TRBJ2-7
d_call: TRBD1
clone_size: NA
v_call: TRBV7-9
cdr3_nt: TGTGCCAGCAGCTCGGACAGGATTGGGAGATGGGAGCAGTACTTC
cdr3_aa: CASSSDRIGRWEQYF

j_call: TRBJ2-7
d_call: TRBD1
clone_size: NA
v_call: TRBV18
cdr3_nt: TGTGCCAGCTCACTTACTGGACAGGGGGTTAACGAGCAGTACTTC
cdr3_aa: CASSLTGQGVNEQYF

j_call: TRBJ2-1
d_call: NA
clone_size: once
v_call: TRBV5-4
cdr3_nt: TGTGCCAGCAGTTTAGGGGTTGAGCAGTTCTTC
cdr3_aa: CASSLGVEQFF

j_call: TRBJ1-3
d_call: NA
clone_size: NA
v_call: TRBV4-1
cdr3_nt: TGCGCCAGCATTTCGGAGGGAAACACCATATATTTT
cdr3_aa: CASISEGNTIYF

j_call: TRBJ2-7
d_call: NA
clone_size: NA
v_call: TRBV7-9
cdr3_nt: TGTGCCAGCAGCTCAGGGCTAAACGAGCAGTACTTC
cdr3_aa: CASSSGLNEQYF

j_call: TRBJ1-1
d_call: NA
clone_size: once
v_call: TRBV4-1
cdr3_nt: TGCGCCAGCAGCCAACAGGTAGGGGCGAACACTGAAGCTTTCTTT
cdr3_aa: CASSQQVGANTEAFF

j_call: TRBJ2-6
d_call: TRBD1
clone_size: NA
v_call: TRBV10-3
cdr3_nt: TGTGCCATCAGTGAAGGGACAGGGACCGGGGCCAACGTCCTGACTTTC
cdr3_aa: CAISEGTGTGANVLTF

j_call: TRBJ2-7
d_call: NA
clone_size: once
v_call: TRBV7-9
cdr3_nt: TGTGCCAGCAGCCAAACAGCTAGCAGTTCGAGCGAGCAGTACTTC
cdr3_aa: CASSQTASSSSEQYF

j_call: TRBJ1-2
d_call: TRBD1
clone_size: NA
v_call: TRBV20-1
cdr3_nt: TGCAGTGCTAGTGACAGGGATATCGATGGCTACACCTTC
cdr3_aa: CSASDRDIDGYTF

j_call: TRBJ2-7
d_call: NA
clone_size: NA
v_call: TRBV27
cdr3_nt: TGTGCCAGCAGGGGCGGTAGCGGCTCCTACGAGCAGTACTTC
cdr3_aa: CASRGGSGSYEQYF

j_call: TRBJ1-1
d_call: NA
clone_size: NA
v_call: TRBV12-5
cdr3_nt: TGTGCTAGTGGTTTGGGAGGAGGGCGAATCACTGAAGCTTTCTTT
cdr3_aa: CASGLGGGRITEAFF

j_call: TRBJ2-1
d_call: NA
clone_size: NA
v_call: TRBV7-2
cdr3_nt: TGTGCCAGCAGCTTAGCAGGAGGGTACAATGAGCAGTTCTTC
cdr3_aa: CASSLAGGYNEQFF

j_call: TRBJ1-5
d_call: TRBD1
clone_size: NA
v_call: TRBV9
cdr3_nt: TGTGCCAGCAGCGCGGGACAGGGGGCCAGCAATCAGCCCCAGCATTTT
cdr3_aa: CASSAGQGASNQPQHF

j_call: TRBJ1-2
d_call: NA
clone_size: NA
v_call: TRBV14
cdr3_nt: TGTGCCAGCAGCCAAGGCCCGGGGAAGTCCGAACATGGCTACACCTTC
cdr3_aa: CASSQGPGKSEHGYTF

j_call: TRBJ2-5
d_call: TRBD1
clone_size: NA
v_call: TRBV5-4
cdr3_nt: TGTGCCAGCAGCCTCGGTTCGGACGCCGGGACAGGGGGACTGGAGACCCAGTACTTC
cdr3_aa: CASSLGSDAGTGGLETQYF

j_call: TRBJ2-7
d_call: NA
clone_size: NA
v_call: TRBV3-1/TRBV3-2
cdr3_nt: TGTGCCAGCAGCCAAGAAGATCGGGGGAGAGGGGAGCAGTACTTC
cdr3_aa: CASSQEDRGRGEQYF

j_call: TRBJ1-1
d_call: NA
clone_size: once
v_call: TRBV27
cdr3_nt: TGTGCCAGCACCCCGGCCCCTCAACCCGACAGGTCGGACACTGAAGCTTTCTTT
cdr3_aa: CASTPAPQPDRSDTEAFF

j_call: TRBJ2-2
d_call: TRBD2
clone_size: once
v_call: TRBV2
cdr3_nt: TGTGCCAGCGACGGGGGGTGGGTGAACACCGGGGAGCTGTTTTTT
cdr3_aa: CASDGGWVNTGELFF

j_call: TRBJ2-2
d_call: TRBD1
clone_size: few
v_call: TRBV5-5
cdr3_nt: TGTGCCAGCAGCTTGGGAGGACAGGGTACCGGGGAGCTGTTTTTT
cdr3_aa: CASSLGGQGTGELFF

j_call: TRBJ2-3
d_call: NA
clone_size: NA
v_call: TRBV19
cdr3_nt: TGTGCCAGTAGTATAATCCCAGGGGGGAGCACAGATACGCAGTATTTT
cdr3_aa: CASSIIPGGSTDTQYF

j_call: TRBJ2-1
d_call: NA
clone_size: few
v_call: TRBV7-9
cdr3_nt: TGTGCCAGCAGCTTAGGGACAGCACCCTACAATGAGCAGTTCTTC
cdr3_aa: CASSLGTAPYNEQFF

j_call: TRBJ1-1
d_call: NA
clone_size: NA
v_call: TRBV3-1/TRBV3-2
cdr3_nt: TGTGCCAGCAGCCTATCGAACACTGAAGCTTTCTTT
cdr3_aa: CASSLSNTEAFF

j_call: TRBJ2-5
d_call: TRBD1
clone_size: NA
v_call: TRBV2
cdr3_nt: TGTGCCAGCAGGAGAGACAGGGGTGTGGAGACCCAGTACTTC
cdr3_aa: CASRRDRGVETQYF

j_call: TRBJ2-2
d_call: NA
clone_size: NA
v_call: TRBV4-3
cdr3_nt: TGCGCCAGCAGCCACCAGACAGGAGACCCTACCCCGAACACCGGGGAGCTGTTTTTT
cdr3_aa: CASSHQTGDPTPNTGELFF

j_call: TRBJ1-2
d_call: TRBD1
clone_size: NA
v_call: TRBV7-6
cdr3_nt: TGTGCCAGCAGCTTAGCGGGACAGGGCAAGGGGGGCTACACCTTC
cdr3_aa: CASSLAGQGKGGYTF

j_call: TRBJ1-1
d_call: NA
clone_size: once
v_call: TRBV7-9
cdr3_nt: TGTGCCAGCAGCTTTCCGTACGGGATGAACACTGAAGCTTTCTTT
cdr3_aa: CASSFPYGMNTEAFF

j_call: TRBJ1-5
d_call: TRBD1
clone_size: few
v_call: TRBV4-1
cdr3_nt: TGCGCCAGCAGCCAGGCCGGACAGGTGAAAGGTCAGCCCCAGCATTTT
cdr3_aa: CASSQAGQVKGQPQHF

j_call: TRBJ2-7
d_call: TRBD2
clone_size: few
v_call: TRBV7-9
cdr3_nt: TGTGCCAGCAGCGGTTCTAGCGGAACCTACGAGCAGTACTTC
cdr3_aa: CASSGSSGTYEQYF

j_call: TRBJ2-7
d_call: TRBD1
clone_size: NA
v_call: TRBV10-3
cdr3_nt: TGTGCCACGGACAGGGGGACCTACGAGCAGTACTTC
cdr3_aa: CATDRGTYEQYF

j_call: TRBJ2-7
d_call: TRBD1
clone_size: NA
v_call: TRBV7-2
cdr3_nt: TGTGCCAGCACCTTTCGAGGGACAGGTGATAACGAGCAGTACTTC
cdr3_aa: CASTFRGTGDNEQYF

j_call: TRBJ2-7
d_call: NA
clone_size: NA
v_call: TRBV18
cdr3_nt: TGTGCCAGCTCACCGTTCAACAGGGTGTACGAGCAGTACTTC
cdr3_aa: CASSPFNRVYEQYF